Listed below are T cell receptor beta chains from one sample, sequenced in a study of Tregs in tolerant kidney transplant recipients. Sequenced by immunoSEQ multiplex PCR; TCRdb stores in-frame clones only, minus some. The sample contains some 68,000 clones, 65% to 85% of which appear only once. The sequencing sample was made of CD4+ T cells from blood. Source of these receptors: a human donor in good health. Both conserved end residues are part of each CDR3. The D gene is left open where the match is weak. Size values are once, few and many counts, or a class for expanded clones, and some rows have none.

j_gene | abundance | v_gene | d_gene | CDR3nt | CDR3aa
TRBJ2-7 | NA | TRBV4-1 | TRBD2 | TGCGCCAGCAGCCAAGAGGTAGCGGGATACCTAGAAAAGCAGTACTTC | CASSQEVAGYLEKQYF
TRBJ2-3 | once | TRBV30 | TRBD2 | TGTGCCTGGAGTGTAGAAGCGGGGGGGCCCGTCGGCACAGATACGCAGTATTTT | CAWSVEAGGPVGTDTQYF
TRBJ2-7 | NA | TRBV29-1 | TRBD2 | TGCAGCGTTGTGGGGGGGACTAGCGGGATCGAGCAGTACTTC | CSVVGGTSGIEQYF
TRBJ2-5 | few | TRBV7-6 | NA | TGTGCCAGCAGCTTAGGGCCCCAAGAGACCCAGTACTTC | CASSLGPQETQYF
TRBJ1-3 | NA | TRBV19 | NA | TGTGCCAGTAGGCAGGCCTCTGGAAACACCATATATTTT | CASRQASGNTIYF
TRBJ1-5 | NA | TRBV6-1 | NA | TGTGCCAGCAGTGATCCGGTGGGAAGGGGACATCAGCCCCAGCATTTT | CASSDPVGRGHQPQHF
TRBJ2-7 | few | TRBV5-3 | NA | TGTGCCAGCAGCAGGAGGGGCACCGACTACGAGCAGTACTTC | CASSRRGTDYEQYF
TRBJ2-1 | few | TRBV5-1 | TRBD2 | TGCGCCAGCAGGCCCGGGACTAGCGCTGCGGGAGAGCAGTTCTTC | CASRPGTSAAGEQFF
TRBJ1-1 | NA | TRBV7-6 | TRBD1 | TGTGCCAGCAGCTTAGTGCCCCCTCGGACAGGGGGAACTAACGGAGCTTTCTTT | CASSLVPPRTGGTNGAFF
TRBJ2-5 | NA | TRBV18 | TRBD1 | TGTGCCAGCTCTGGACAGGGTAGGGAGACCCAGTACTTC | CASSGQGRETQYF
TRBJ2-6 | NA | TRBV5-1 | NA | TGCGCCAGCAGCTTGGAGGGTACTGGGGCCAACGTCCTGACTTTC | CASSLEGTGANVLTF
TRBJ2-1 | NA | TRBV5-1 | TRBD2 | TGCGCCAGCAGCCCGAACCGTGGCGGGAGTCCCTACAATGAGCAGTTCTTC | CASSPNRGGSPYNEQFF
TRBJ1-3 | NA | TRBV6-5 | NA | TGTGCCAGCAGTTACCTGGATTCTGGAAACACCATATATTTT | CASSYLDSGNTIYF
TRBJ2-6 | NA | TRBV5-1 | TRBD1 | TGCGCCAGCAGCTTGGGAGCGGGACAGGGACCTGGGGCCAACGTCCTGACTTTC | CASSLGAGQGPGANVLTF
TRBJ1-4 | NA | TRBV29-1 | NA | TGCAGCGTCGAGTTAGGTGAAAAACTGTTTTTT | CSVELGEKLFF
TRBJ2-5 | NA | TRBV7-8 | NA | TGTGCCAGCAGCTTAGGTCTGGAGACCCAGTACTTC | CASSLGLETQYF
TRBJ1-2 | medium-sized | TRBV7-2 | NA | TGTGCCAGCAGCCCCCGGTCCCCTTTTAACTATGGCTACACCTTC | CASSPRSPFNYGYTF
TRBJ2-7 | NA | TRBV27 | NA | TGTGCCAGTCCCGAGGTTGGCGAGCAGTACTTC | CASPEVGEQYF